The rows below give T cell receptor beta chains drawn from one sample of a study of cytomegalovirus exposure and HLA in healthy donors. Sequenced by immunoSEQ multiplex PCR; TCRdb stores in-frame clones only, minus some. Found here are roughly 100,000 clones, more than 75% of them singletons; the top ten hold 10% to 13%. Sequencing was performed on PBMCs. The receptors stem from a woman between 18 and 29 years old in good health and CMV-seropositive. Both conserved end residues are part of each CDR3. The D gene is left open where the match is weak. Size is stated for part of the rows, as once, few or many counts, or as a class when the clone is expanded.

v_gene: TRBV4-2
abundance: NA
d_gene: TRBD2
len: 18
j_gene: TRBJ2-3
CDR3nt: TGTGCCAGCAGCATGGGACTAGCGGGAGGGCCCGGGACAGATACGCAGTATTTT
CDR3aa: CASSMGLAGGPGTDTQYF

v_gene: TRBV2
abundance: few
d_gene: TRBD2
len: 14
j_gene: TRBJ2-3
CDR3nt: TGTGCCACCCGAGGGGGGACTAGCGCCGATACGCAGTATTTT
CDR3aa: CATRGGTSADTQYF

v_gene: TRBV5-4
abundance: NA
d_gene: TRBD2
len: 14
j_gene: TRBJ2-5
CDR3nt: TGTGCCAGCAGCCAGGGACTAGCCCAAGAGACCCAGTACTTC
CDR3aa: CASSQGLAQETQYF

v_gene: TRBV7-9
abundance: NA
d_gene: NA
len: 19
j_gene: TRBJ1-1
CDR3nt: TGTGCCAGCAGCATCGGGCCTATAGGTAGCAGGGGTCTGAACACTGAAGCTTTCTTT
CDR3aa: CASSIGPIGSRGLNTEAFF

v_gene: TRBV7-8
abundance: NA
d_gene: NA
len: 14
j_gene: TRBJ1-3
CDR3nt: TGTGCCAGCAGCTTAGCTCAGGGAGGAAACACCATATATTTT
CDR3aa: CASSLAQGGNTIYF

v_gene: TRBV2
abundance: NA
d_gene: TRBD1
len: 14
j_gene: TRBJ1-6
CDR3nt: TGTGCCAGCAGGGTCTCAGGGGGCGGTTCACCCCTCCACTTT
CDR3aa: CASRVSGGGSPLHF

v_gene: TRBV5-1
abundance: NA
d_gene: TRBD2
len: 22
j_gene: TRBJ2-1
CDR3nt: TGCGCCAGCAGCTTGCGAGGGGCCATCGGTAGCGGGAGGCGAAGCTCCTACAATGAGCAGTTCTTC
CDR3aa: CASSLRGAIGSGRRSSYNEQFF

v_gene: TRBV10-3
abundance: NA
d_gene: NA
len: 13
j_gene: TRBJ2-5
CDR3nt: TGTGCCATCAGTGGCCGGCAGGAAGAGACCCAGTACTTC
CDR3aa: CAISGRQEETQYF

v_gene: TRBV19
abundance: NA
d_gene: NA
len: 17
j_gene: TRBJ1-5
CDR3nt: TGTGCCAGTAGTATCCCTTTGACAAGCTTAACCAATCAGCCCCAGCATTTT
CDR3aa: CASSIPLTSLTNQPQHF

v_gene: TRBV27
abundance: few
d_gene: NA
len: 13
j_gene: TRBJ2-7
CDR3nt: TGTGCCAGCAGTCGGTACGGGGGATACGAGCAGTACTTC
CDR3aa: CASSRYGGYEQYF

v_gene: TRBV12-5
abundance: NA
d_gene: TRBD2
len: 15
j_gene: TRBJ2-3
CDR3nt: TGTGCTAGTGGTACTAGCGGGGGGTGGGTAGATACGCAGTATTTT
CDR3aa: CASGTSGGWVDTQYF

v_gene: TRBV7-2
abundance: NA
d_gene: TRBD2
len: 16
j_gene: TRBJ2-5
CDR3nt: TGTGCCAGCAGCCCTAGCGGCGGGGGGGCCGGAGAGACCCAGTACTTC
CDR3aa: CASSPSGGGAGETQYF

v_gene: TRBV5-1
abundance: NA
d_gene: NA
len: 13
j_gene: TRBJ1-1
CDR3nt: TGCGCCAGCAGTTTAATTCAGGGCGGTGAAGCTTTCTTT
CDR3aa: CASSLIQGGEAFF

v_gene: TRBV9
abundance: NA
d_gene: TRBD2
len: 16
j_gene: TRBJ2-1
CDR3nt: TGTGCCAGCAGCGTAGTAGCGGGAGGGTGGGGGAATGAGCAGTTCTTC
CDR3aa: CASSVVAGGWGNEQFF

v_gene: TRBV2
abundance: NA
d_gene: NA
len: 19
j_gene: TRBJ2-2
CDR3nt: TGTGCCAGCAGTGAAGAGTTATCATGGGGCCACCCGAACACCGGGGAGCTGTTTTTT
CDR3aa: CASSEELSWGHPNTGELFF

v_gene: TRBV27
abundance: NA
d_gene: NA
len: 14
j_gene: TRBJ2-1
CDR3nt: TGTGCCAGCAGTTCCGGGACATACTACAATGAGCAGTTCTTC
CDR3aa: CASSSGTYYNEQFF

v_gene: TRBV5-8
abundance: NA
d_gene: TRBD1
len: 19
j_gene: TRBJ1-5
CDR3nt: TGTGCCAGCAGCTTCATGCGCGGACAGGGGAAAGGGAGCAATCAGCCCCAGCATTTT
CDR3aa: CASSFMRGQGKGSNQPQHF

v_gene: TRBV7-8
abundance: NA
d_gene: TRBD2
len: 18
j_gene: TRBJ2-3
CDR3nt: TGTGCCAGCAGGCCTGACCTCTGGACTAGCGGGAACACAGATACGCAGTATTTT
CDR3aa: CASRPDLWTSGNTDTQYF

v_gene: TRBV6-5
abundance: NA
d_gene: TRBD1
len: 15
j_gene: TRBJ1-1
CDR3nt: TGTGCCAGCAGTTCGACAGGGGGCGCTGGTACTGAAGCTTTCTTT
CDR3aa: CASSSTGGAGTEAFF

v_gene: TRBV5-6
abundance: NA
d_gene: NA
len: 13
j_gene: TRBJ1-1
CDR3nt: TGTGCCAGCAGCTTAGGGGTCCGGCCTGAAGCTTTCTTT
CDR3aa: CASSLGVRPEAFF

v_gene: TRBV30
abundance: NA
d_gene: NA
len: 13
j_gene: TRBJ1-1
CDR3nt: TGTGCCTGGAGTAGCGGGGTGGGCACTGAAGCTTTCTTT
CDR3aa: CAWSSGVGTEAFF

v_gene: TRBV6-5
abundance: few
d_gene: TRBD2
len: 14
j_gene: TRBJ2-2
CDR3nt: TGTGCCAGCAGGTCGGGGGGGGCTGGCGGGGAGCTGTTTTTT
CDR3aa: CASRSGGAGGELFF

v_gene: TRBV2
abundance: NA
d_gene: NA
len: 13
j_gene: TRBJ2-7
CDR3nt: TGTGCCAGCAGCTACACCGAGGCCTACGAGCAGTACTTC
CDR3aa: CASSYTEAYEQYF

v_gene: TRBV10-1
abundance: NA
d_gene: TRBD2
len: 15
j_gene: TRBJ2-7
CDR3nt: TGCGCCAGCAGTGAGGGGGTAGCGGGGTCCGACGAGCAGTACTTC
CDR3aa: CASSEGVAGSDEQYF

v_gene: TRBV10-3
abundance: NA
d_gene: NA
len: 16
j_gene: TRBJ2-7
CDR3nt: TGTGCCATCAGTGAGGTAAATGCGGGTACCGCCTACGAGCAGTACTTC
CDR3aa: CAISEVNAGTAYEQYF

v_gene: TRBV29-1
abundance: NA
d_gene: NA
len: 12
j_gene: TRBJ1-1
CDR3nt: TGCAGCGTGCAGGGGTTTCAGACTGAAGCTTTCTTT
CDR3aa: CSVQGFQTEAFF

v_gene: TRBV5-1
abundance: NA
d_gene: TRBD1
len: 15
j_gene: TRBJ2-7
CDR3nt: TGCGCCAGCAGCCTCCCCGGGACAGGGTTCTACGAGCAGTACTTC
CDR3aa: CASSLPGTGFYEQYF

v_gene: TRBV4-1
abundance: NA
d_gene: TRBD1
len: 16
j_gene: TRBJ1-2
CDR3nt: TGCGCCAGCAGCCAACAGGGCGGACAGGGGGGATTTGGCTACACCTTC
CDR3aa: CASSQQGGQGGFGYTF

v_gene: TRBV11-3
abundance: NA
d_gene: TRBD2
len: 15
j_gene: TRBJ2-1
CDR3nt: TGTGCCAGCAGCCCCGGGACTAGCGGATTTACTGAGCAGTTCTTC
CDR3aa: CASSPGTSGFTEQFF

v_gene: TRBV28
abundance: NA
d_gene: NA
len: 15
j_gene: TRBJ1-6
CDR3nt: TGTGCCAGCGCCCTTGTGAGCTCCTATAATTCACCCCTCCACTTT
CDR3aa: CASALVSSYNSPLHF

v_gene: TRBV19
abundance: NA
d_gene: NA
len: 13
j_gene: TRBJ1-2
CDR3nt: TGTGCCAGCTTGGGGGGGCTAAACTATGGCTACACCTTC
CDR3aa: CASLGGLNYGYTF

v_gene: TRBV5-1
abundance: NA
d_gene: NA
len: 14
j_gene: TRBJ1-4
CDR3nt: TGCGCCAGCAAGGTGGGGGCGGGTAATGAAAAACTGTTTTTT
CDR3aa: CASKVGAGNEKLFF

v_gene: TRBV5-1
abundance: few
d_gene: NA
len: 14
j_gene: TRBJ2-1
CDR3nt: TGCGCCAGCAGCTCGCGACAGCTGAGGAATGAGCAGTTCTTC
CDR3aa: CASSSRQLRNEQFF

v_gene: TRBV28
abundance: NA
d_gene: NA
len: 16
j_gene: TRBJ1-2
CDR3nt: TGTGCCAGCACCGGAGGGGGGGTCGGGGGGGTTTATGGCTACACCTTC
CDR3aa: CASTGGGVGGVYGYTF

v_gene: TRBV4-1
abundance: few
d_gene: NA
len: 15
j_gene: TRBJ1-1
CDR3nt: TGCGCCAGCAGCCAAGATGGGGCACGAAACACTGAAGCTTTCTTT
CDR3aa: CASSQDGARNTEAFF

v_gene: TRBV2
abundance: NA
d_gene: TRBD2
len: 14
j_gene: TRBJ2-1
CDR3nt: TGTGCCAGCAAAGCTAGCGGGGCTTACAATGAGCAGTTCTTC
CDR3aa: CASKASGAYNEQFF

v_gene: TRBV29-1
abundance: NA
d_gene: NA
len: 14
j_gene: TRBJ1-2
CDR3nt: TGCAGCGTTGAACAGGGTCCCATACACTATGGCTACACCTTC
CDR3aa: CSVEQGPIHYGYTF

v_gene: TRBV5-6
abundance: NA
d_gene: NA
len: 12
j_gene: TRBJ2-7
CDR3nt: TGTGCCAGCAGCTTGGTAACCCGGGAGCAGTACTTC
CDR3aa: CASSLVTREQYF

v_gene: TRBV7-9
abundance: NA
d_gene: NA
len: 16
j_gene: TRBJ2-2
CDR3nt: TGTGCCAGCAGCTTAATCGGAGGGAGCAGGACCGGGGAGCTGTTTTTT
CDR3aa: CASSLIGGSRTGELFF

v_gene: TRBV5-1
abundance: NA
d_gene: TRBD1
len: 14
j_gene: TRBJ2-1
CDR3nt: TGCGCCAGCAGATACCAGGGGGCGTACAATGAGCAGTTCTTC
CDR3aa: CASRYQGAYNEQFF

v_gene: TRBV7-2
abundance: NA
d_gene: NA
len: 13
j_gene: TRBJ1-1
CDR3nt: TGTGCCAGCAGTTTCGGGGGGAACACTGAAGCTTTCTTT
CDR3aa: CASSFGGNTEAFF

v_gene: TRBV7-9
abundance: NA
d_gene: NA
len: 14
j_gene: TRBJ1-4
CDR3nt: TGTGCCGAGGAGGGACTCCCCCAGAATGAAAAACTGTTTTTT
CDR3aa: CAEEGLPQNEKLFF

v_gene: TRBV9
abundance: few
d_gene: TRBD1
len: 15
j_gene: TRBJ2-3
CDR3nt: TGTGCCAGCAGCGTAGGAGGGACAGACACAGATACGCAGTATTTT
CDR3aa: CASSVGGTDTDTQYF

v_gene: TRBV10-3
abundance: NA
d_gene: NA
len: 16
j_gene: TRBJ1-5
CDR3nt: TGTGCCATCAGTGAGTCGAGTTGGAGGGGAGATCAGCCCCAGCATTTT
CDR3aa: CAISESSWRGDQPQHF

v_gene: TRBV13
abundance: NA
d_gene: TRBD2
len: 21
j_gene: TRBJ2-1
CDR3nt: TGTGCCAGCAGCTTACGGGGGTCTAGCGGGGGGCTCCTTGGCTCCTACAATGAGCAGTTCTTC
CDR3aa: CASSLRGSSGGLLGSYNEQFF

v_gene: TRBV27
abundance: NA
d_gene: NA
len: 13
j_gene: TRBJ1-2
CDR3nt: TGTGCCAGCAGTCCAGGACACGCCTATGGCTACACCTTC
CDR3aa: CASSPGHAYGYTF

v_gene: TRBV6-1
abundance: once
d_gene: NA
len: 14
j_gene: TRBJ2-5
CDR3nt: TGTGCCAGCAGGGTAGTAGGGGGCCAAGAGACCCAGTACTTC
CDR3aa: CASRVVGGQETQYF

v_gene: TRBV9
abundance: once
d_gene: TRBD1
len: 16
j_gene: TRBJ1-4
CDR3nt: TGTGCCAGCAGCCTTCGGCAGGGGGAAACTAATGAAAAACTGTTTTTT
CDR3aa: CASSLRQGETNEKLFF

v_gene: TRBV21-1
abundance: NA
d_gene: NA
len: 13
j_gene: TRBJ2-5
CDR3nt: TGTGCCAGCAGCCGATTTCCCGGTGTGACCCAGTACTTC
CDR3aa: CASSRFPGVTQYF

v_gene: TRBV10-1
abundance: NA
d_gene: TRBD2
len: 17
j_gene: TRBJ2-3
CDR3nt: TGCGCCAGCAGTCGGGGGCTAGCGGGGCTCGGGACAGATACGCAGTATTTT
CDR3aa: CASSRGLAGLGTDTQYF

v_gene: TRBV11-2
abundance: NA
d_gene: TRBD2
len: 18
j_gene: TRBJ2-3
CDR3nt: TGTGCCAGCAGCATCGGACTAGCGGGAGGGAGAGGGACAGATACGCAGTATTTT
CDR3aa: CASSIGLAGGRGTDTQYF

v_gene: TRBV9
abundance: few
d_gene: NA
len: 16
j_gene: TRBJ2-3
CDR3nt: TGTGCCAGCAGCGTAGAAGGGGGGGCTAGCACAGATACGCAGTATTTT
CDR3aa: CASSVEGGASTDTQYF

v_gene: TRBV4-3
abundance: once
d_gene: NA
len: 14
j_gene: TRBJ1-5
CDR3nt: TGCGCCAGCAGCCAAAACCCCCGGGGGGATTCCCAGCATTTT
CDR3aa: CASSQNPRGDSQHF

v_gene: TRBV7-3
abundance: NA
d_gene: NA
len: 14
j_gene: TRBJ2-5
CDR3nt: TGTGCCAGCAGCCCAACAGGGTTGCAAGAGACCCAGTACTTC
CDR3aa: CASSPTGLQETQYF

v_gene: TRBV4-2
abundance: NA
d_gene: NA
len: 15
j_gene: TRBJ2-5
CDR3nt: TGTGCCAGCAGCCAAGGCCCCGGGACTTCGGAGACCCAGTACTTC
CDR3aa: CASSQGPGTSETQYF

v_gene: TRBV21-1
abundance: NA
d_gene: NA
len: 16
j_gene: TRBJ1-3
CDR3nt: TGTGCCAGCAGCAAAGGTGGCGGTCCCTCTGGAAACACCATATATTTT
CDR3aa: CASSKGGGPSGNTIYF

v_gene: TRBV28
abundance: NA
d_gene: NA
len: 14
j_gene: TRBJ2-5
CDR3nt: TGTGCCAGCAGTTTGGGGGGACCCAAAGAGACCCAGTACTTC
CDR3aa: CASSLGGPKETQYF

v_gene: TRBV7-8
abundance: NA
d_gene: TRBD1
len: 17
j_gene: TRBJ1-5
CDR3nt: TGTGCCAGCAGCTTGCGGGCGGGGACAGGGTACAATCAGCCCCAGCATTTT
CDR3aa: CASSLRAGTGYNQPQHF

v_gene: TRBV7-8
abundance: NA
d_gene: TRBD1
len: 14
j_gene: TRBJ2-7
CDR3nt: TGTGCCAGCAGCTGGACAGGTCAGGCCTACGAGCAGTACTTC
CDR3aa: CASSWTGQAYEQYF